One sample yielded the 10 T cell receptor beta chains listed below, sequenced in a study of blood T cells in healthy people across ages. The use of a sample-barcoded 5' primer and a J-beta primer mix characterized a second PCR of 7 to 11 cycles. In TCRdb, the 5' RACE reads were re-called with MiXCR into one record per CDR3 protein. The sample yields 650,000 to 900,000 distinct CDR3 sequences, less than 80% seen once. Sequenced sample: blood. The receptor set was obtained from a young man in good health.

This chain joins TRBV7-9 and TRBJ1-1, with D tentatively TRBD1 (5 bases). Germline V gene data show CDR1 as SEHNR and CDR2 as FQNEAQ (reference sequence). Trimming left V 8 bases short and J 4 bases short, with 17 bases between. CDR3 size: 14 residues. CDR3 protein: CASPSAGSPTEAFF. CDR3 in DNA: TGTGCCAGCCCTTCGGCAGGGAGTCCCACTGAAGCTTTCTTT.

The chain has TRBV9 and TRBJ2-3; no definite D call. V was clipped by 0 bases and J by 2 bases, with 7 bases between them. This CDR3 region has 14 residues. Germline lookup yields CDR1 SGDLS and CDR2 YYNGEE. In DNA, the CDR3 is TGTGCCAGCAGCGTAGGTCAACTCACAGATACGCAGTATTTT. This codes for CASSVGQLTDTQYF.

The chain links TRBV7-9 to TRBJ1-5; D gene ambiguous. In germline, CDR1 is SEHNR, CDR2 FQNEAQ (reference sequence). The V end was cut by 5 bases, the J end by 0 bases, with 8 bases between. The CDR3 loop spans 14 amino acids. The CDR3 DNA reads TGTGCCAGCAGCATCGGTGGTAGCAATCAGCCCCAGCATTTT. Its translation is CASSIGGSNQPQHF.

This clonotype was observed a single time. The chain joins TRBV20-1 to TRBJ2-3; D remains ambiguous. With 5 bases removed from V and 0 bases from J, the gap between germline ends came to 12 bases. The CDR3 consists of 14 residues. Germline loops: CDR1 DFQATT, CDR2 SNEGSKA (reference sequence). The DNA for the CDR3 is TGCAGTGCTCTTTCCTACCCTAGCACAGATACGCAGTATTTT. Protein product: CSALSYPSTDTQYF.

This clonotype has only a few counts. The rearrangement links TRBV4-1 to TRBJ2-6; TRBD1 is a possible D gene (7 bases). This CDR3 has 20 amino acids. Deletions cut 0 bases from V and 2 bases from J, with 20 bases between. Germline V gene data show CDR1 as MGHRA and CDR2 as YSYEKL. The CDR3 sequence: CASSQDRTGGVVAGANVLTF. CDR3 in DNA: TGCGCCAGCAGCCAAGATCGGACAGGAGGGGTTGTAGCTGGGGCCAACGTCCTGACTTTC.

The chain uses TRBV29-1 and TRBJ2-1; the match to TRBD1 covers 9 bases. This CDR3 has 20 residues. V lost 3 bases to trimming and J lost 0 bases; unmatched junction nucleotides: 18. The germline CDR1 and CDR2 sequences are SQVTM and ANQGSEA. CDR3 coding DNA: TGCAGCGTTGACCCTCTCCTTTCGACAGGGGGTCTAAGCTCCTACAATGAGCAGTTCTTC. As protein: CSVDPLLSTGGLSSYNEQFF.

The chain carries TRBV24-1 and TRBJ2-1; 8 nucleotides align to TRBD2. Germline lookup yields CDR1 KGHDR and CDR2 SFDVKD. This CDR3 has 14 amino acids. J lost 6 bases, V lost 10 bases, and 10 bases had no gene match. The CDR3 DNA reads as TGTGCCACTAACTCGGGGGGGGCCCGCAATGAGCAGTTCTTC. Residues: CATNSGGARNEQFF.

A single count supports this clonotype. V gene TRBV12-3 or TRBV12-4 combines with J gene TRBJ1-4, with 9 nucleotides matching TRBD1. The CDR3 spans 16 residues. V gave up 4 bases and J gave up 5 bases; unmatched junction bases: 8. CDR3 protein: CASSSTGTGPNEKLFF. CDR3 coding DNA: TGTGCCAGCAGTTCCACCGGGACAGGGCCGAATGAAAAACTGTTTTTT.

V usage is TRBV7-6 and J usage is TRBJ2-3; 7 bases agree with TRBD1. Trimming cost V 5 bases and J 5 bases; bases outside gene matches: 10. Germline V gene sequence: CDR1 SGHVS, CDR2 FNYEAQ. CDR3 length: 15 amino acids. The CDR3 DNA is TGTGCCAGCAGCCGGGCCACAGGGGCTAAAGATACGCAGTATTTT. This codes for CASSRATGAKDTQYF.

The count of this clonotype is one. V gene TRBV5-1 combines with J gene TRBJ2-3, with 9 bases aligning to TRBD1. Trimming removed 0 bases from V and 7 bases from J; junction bases left unmatched: 3. The CDR3 totals 14 residues. Germline V gene lookup returns CDR1 SGHRS and CDR2 YFSETQ. Here the CDR3 reads CASSLDRGQNTQYF. The CDR3 coding sequence is TGCGCCAGCAGCTTGGACAGGGGGCAAAATACGCAGTATTTT.